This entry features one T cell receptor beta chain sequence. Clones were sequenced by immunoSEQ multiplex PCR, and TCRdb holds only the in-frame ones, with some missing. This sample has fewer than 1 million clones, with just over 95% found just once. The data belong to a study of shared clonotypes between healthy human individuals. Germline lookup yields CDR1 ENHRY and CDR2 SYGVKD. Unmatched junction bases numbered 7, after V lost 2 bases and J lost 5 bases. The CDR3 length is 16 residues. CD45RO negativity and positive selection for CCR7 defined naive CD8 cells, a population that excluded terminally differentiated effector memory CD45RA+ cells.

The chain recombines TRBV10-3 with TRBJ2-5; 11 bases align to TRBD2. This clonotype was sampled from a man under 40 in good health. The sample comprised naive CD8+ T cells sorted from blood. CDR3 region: CAISEPIAGGLETQYF. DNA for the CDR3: TGTGCCATCAGTGAGCCGATAGCGGGAGGGTTGGAGACCCAGTACTTC.